A selection of T cell receptor beta chains follows, all from one sample in a study of T-cell reconstitution after alpha-beta-depleted transplantation in children. TCRdb passed the PCR reads through MiXCR, listing each CDR3 protein once. Counted here are over 550,000 distinct CDR3 sequences, roughly a tenth occurring once; the ten biggest clones make up approximately 4.1%. Sequenced here: PBMCs from the stem cell graft donor, sampled from the stem cell graft. Source of these receptors: a human donor who donated a stem cell graft to a child with acute myeloid leukemia. Both conserved end residues are part of each CDR3. The D gene is left open where the match is weak. Rows give clone size only sometimes, using once, few, many, or a class for an expanded clone.

DNA: TGCAGCGTTGAAGACAACGTACGGGAGACCCAGTACTTC; CDR3: CSVEDNVRETQYF; J: TRBJ2-5; size: .; D: .; V: TRBV29-1
DNA: TGTGCCAGCAGTTACTCAGGTGTATCCCTCCATGAGCAGTTCTTC; CDR3: CASSYSGVSLHEQFF; J: TRBJ2-1; size: .; D: .; V: TRBV6-2/TRBV6-3
DNA: TGTGCCAGTAAACCACGCGATACTGCACACGAGCAGTACTTC; CDR3: CASKPRDTAHEQYF; J: TRBJ2-7; size: many; D: .; V: TRBV6-2/TRBV6-3
DNA: TGTGCCAGCAGTTACCGAGGGATCCGCGCGTCCTACGAGCAGTACTTC; CDR3: CASSYRGIRASYEQYF; J: TRBJ2-7; size: many; D: .; V: TRBV6-5
DNA: TGTGCCAGCTCACCCCTACAAGGGTTTATCTACGAGCAGTACTTC; CDR3: CASSPLQGFIYEQYF; J: TRBJ2-7; size: once; D: .; V: TRBV18
DNA: TGTGCCAGCAGCCCTCGTCCCTACACAGATACGCAGTATTTT; CDR3: CASSPRPYTDTQYF; J: TRBJ2-3; size: few; D: .; V: TRBV9
DNA: TGTGCCAGCAGTTATATCACCTACGAGCAGTACTTC; CDR3: CASSYITYEQYF; J: TRBJ2-7; size: .; D: .; V: TRBV6-2/TRBV6-3
DNA: TGTGCCAGCAGCTTAGGACTAGCGGGAGGGCCCATGGAGCAGTTCTTC; CDR3: CASSLGLAGGPMEQFF; J: TRBJ2-1; size: many; D: TRBD2; V: TRBV11-3
DNA: TGCAGTGCTAGAGATCAAGGACTAGTAAAGTTCTTC; CDR3: CSARDQGLVKFF; J: TRBJ2-1; size: few; D: TRBD2; V: TRBV20-1
DNA: TGTGCCAGCAGCCCCGGACTAGGGGAGCTGTTTTTT; CDR3: CASSPGLGELFF; J: TRBJ2-2; size: few; D: .; V: TRBV7-6
DNA: TGCGGACGGACTTCCAACACCGGGGAGCTGTTTTTT; CDR3: CGRTSNTGELFF; J: TRBJ2-2; size: .; D: .; V: TRBV20-1
DNA: TGTGCCAGCACCCCGCTCCGGGACACCACCGGGGAGCTGTTTTTT; CDR3: CASTPLRDTTGELFF; J: TRBJ2-2; size: few; D: .; V: TRBV27
DNA: TGTGCCAGCAGACTGACCGGGACCGTGAGCTCCTACGAGCAGTACTTC; CDR3: CASRLTGTVSSYEQYF; J: TRBJ2-7; size: many; D: .; V: TRBV6-2/TRBV6-3
DNA: TGTGCCACCAGACCCGGACTAACCTACGAGCAGTACTTC; CDR3: CATRPGLTYEQYF; J: TRBJ2-7; size: few; D: .; V: TRBV19
DNA: TGTGCCAGCAACCCACCGGAGACCCAGTACTTC; CDR3: CASNPPETQYF; J: TRBJ2-5; size: many; D: .; V: TRBV6-5